These T cell receptor beta chains were read from a single sample in a study of blood T cell repertoires in COVID-19. Libraries were prepared by immunoSEQ multiplex PCR; TCRdb keeps only in-frame clonotypes and omits some of them. This sample has fewer than 150,000 clones, with 75% to 90% found just once. Sequencing was carried out using peripheral blood. The source is an elderly woman with acute or convalescent COVID-19. Both conserved end residues are trimmed from each CDR3. The order of the fields is CDR3 protein, J gene, V gene, D gene. The D gene is left open where the match is weak.

ASYRGRSTEAF TRBJ1-1 TRBV6-5 NA
AAQSNSGPGDEQF TRBJ2-1 TRBV6-5 TRBD2
ASSSRRDGLASNEQF TRBJ2-1 TRBV7-8 TRBD2
ASSQAGGHTDTQY TRBJ2-3 TRBV4-2 TRBD1
ASSLQYEQY TRBJ2-7 TRBV28 NA
AWSPNSGNTIY TRBJ1-3 TRBV30 NA
ASSQDPGGNTIY TRBJ1-3 TRBV4-2 NA
ASSMEARTVYGYT TRBJ1-2 TRBV19 NA
AMSAWSQETQY TRBJ2-5 TRBV10-3 NA
ASSLLVGPLLEKLF TRBJ1-4 TRBV28 NA
ASSESPTGGYEQF TRBJ2-1 TRBV10-1 TRBD1
ASSFGQGGNGYT TRBJ1-2 TRBV3-1/TRBV3-2 TRBD1
ASSLSPGLGGTTDTQY TRBJ2-3 TRBV28 NA
ASSPTRVGNEQF TRBJ2-1 TRBV7-8 NA
ASSLRAGGFGEQY TRBJ2-7 TRBV28 TRBD2
ASPPSGDRGPEAF TRBJ1-1 TRBV28 TRBD1